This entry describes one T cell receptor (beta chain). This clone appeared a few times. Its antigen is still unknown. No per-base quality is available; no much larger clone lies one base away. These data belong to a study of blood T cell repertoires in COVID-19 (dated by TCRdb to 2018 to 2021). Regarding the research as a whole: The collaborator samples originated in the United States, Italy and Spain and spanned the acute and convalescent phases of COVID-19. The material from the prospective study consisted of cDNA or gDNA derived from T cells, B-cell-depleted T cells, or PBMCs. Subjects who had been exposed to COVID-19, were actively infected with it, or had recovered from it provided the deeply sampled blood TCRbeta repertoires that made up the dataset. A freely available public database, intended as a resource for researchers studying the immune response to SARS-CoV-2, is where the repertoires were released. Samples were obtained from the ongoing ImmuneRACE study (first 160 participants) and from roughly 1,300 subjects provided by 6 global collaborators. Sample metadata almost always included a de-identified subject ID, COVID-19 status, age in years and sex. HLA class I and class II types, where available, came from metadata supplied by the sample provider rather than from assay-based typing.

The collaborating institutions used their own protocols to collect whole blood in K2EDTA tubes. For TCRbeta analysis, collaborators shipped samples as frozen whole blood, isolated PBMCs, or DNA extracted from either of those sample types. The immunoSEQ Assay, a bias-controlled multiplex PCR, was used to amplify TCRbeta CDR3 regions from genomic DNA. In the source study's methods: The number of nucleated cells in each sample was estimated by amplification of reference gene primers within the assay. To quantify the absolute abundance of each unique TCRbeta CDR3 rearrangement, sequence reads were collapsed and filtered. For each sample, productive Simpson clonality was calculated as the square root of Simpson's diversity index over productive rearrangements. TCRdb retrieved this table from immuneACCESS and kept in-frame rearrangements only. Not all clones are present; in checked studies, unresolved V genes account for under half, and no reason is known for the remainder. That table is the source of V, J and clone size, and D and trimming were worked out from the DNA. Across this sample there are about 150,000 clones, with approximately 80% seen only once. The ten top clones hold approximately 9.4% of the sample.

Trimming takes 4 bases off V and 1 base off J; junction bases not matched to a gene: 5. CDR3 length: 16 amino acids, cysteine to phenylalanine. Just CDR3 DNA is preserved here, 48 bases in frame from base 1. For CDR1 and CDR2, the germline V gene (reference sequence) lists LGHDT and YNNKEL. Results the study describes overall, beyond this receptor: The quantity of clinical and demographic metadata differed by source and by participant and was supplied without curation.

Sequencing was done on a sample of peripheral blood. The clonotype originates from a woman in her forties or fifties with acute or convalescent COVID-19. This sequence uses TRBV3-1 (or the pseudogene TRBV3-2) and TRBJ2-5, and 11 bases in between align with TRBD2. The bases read TGTGCCAGCAGCCTAGGACTAGCGGGCCGCCAAGAGACCCAGTACTTC. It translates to CASSLGLAGRQETQYF.